This TCR beta chain originates from a study of T cells in Graves' hyperthyroidism and ophthalmopathy. TCR beta CDR3 regions were amplified from RNA. The primer set for the first-round RT-PCR of the TCR CDR3 was HTBI. MiXCR was run by TCRdb on the multiplex PCR reads, yielding one entry per CDR3 protein. Among just over 550,000 distinct CDR3 sequences, around 46% were seen once, and the ten largest hold about 7.8%. This clonotype was detected ten times or more. The sequencing input was peripheral blood or thyroid tissue (not recorded which). The TCR sequence derives from a young woman with Graves' hyperthyroidism.

Here the CDR3 DNA reads TGTGCCAGCAGCTTAGGGGGGACAGGGAACACTGAAGCTTTCTTT. Residues: CASSLGGTGNTEAFF. This sequence joins TRBV7-9 and TRBJ1-1; TRBD1 aligns across 8 bases. Germline lookup yields CDR1 SEHNR and CDR2 FQNEAQ (reference sequence). V lost 1 base, J lost 1 base, and 2 bases stayed unmatched. The CDR3 has 15 residues.